The 29 T cell receptor beta chains below were found in one sample sequenced in a study of T cells in Graves' hyperthyroidism and ophthalmopathy. RNA transcripts gave rise to amplified TCR beta CDR3 regions. Using the HTBI primer set, a first-round RT-PCR was run on the TCR CDR3. TCRdb passed the multiplex PCR reads through MiXCR, listing each CDR3 protein once. The sample lists about 640,000 distinct CDR3 sequences, more than 12% occurring once. Sequences were obtained from blood. Receptors were obtained from a woman aged 45-65 years with Graves' ophthalmopathy.

This clonotype was detected only a few times. This rearrangement joins TRBV5-1 to TRBJ1-1, with D hard to call. Trimming shortened V by 0 bases and J by 6 bases, and 9 bases separated the two germline ends. Germline CDR1 and CDR2: SGHRS and YFSETQ. This CDR3 is built from 13 residues. The CDR3 spells CASSLGAVSEAFF. The CDR3 DNA reads TGCGCCAGCAGCTTGGGGGCGGTATCTGAAGCTTTCTTT.

In this sample, this clonotype turned up many times. The chain uses TRBV19 and TRBJ1-5, with TRBD1 matching over 7 bases. The V gene end was trimmed by 9 bases and the J gene end by 2 bases; junction bases not matched to a gene: 7. Germline loops: CDR1 LNHDA, CDR2 SQIVND (reference sequence). The CDR3 covers 14 residues. CDR3: CASSIGTGNQPQHF. CDR3 in DNA: TGTGCCAGCAGCATCGGGACAGGCAATCAGCCCCAGCATTTT.

CDR3 nucleotide sequence: TGTGCCAGCAGTTCCCCGCAGACAGGGGCCGGGGAGCTGTTTTTT. It is translated as CASSSPQTGAGELFF. This chain uses TRBV28 with TRBJ2-2; 8 positions agree with TRBD1. CDR3 length equals 15 residues. After removal of 4 bases from V and 6 bases from J, the junction contained 7 bases not matched to a gene. Germline V gives CDR1 MDHEN, CDR2 SYDVKM. Together with reference TRBV28 and TRBJ2-2, the CDR3 gives the full variable domain: DVKVTQSSRYLVKRTGEKVFLECVQDMDHENMFWYRQDPGLGLRLIYFSYDVKMKEKGDIPEGYSVSREKKERFSLILESASTNQTSMYLCASSSPQTGAGELFFGEGSRLTVL.

This clonotype showed up many times. The chain combines TRBV10-3 with TRBJ2-7; D not certain. The CDR3 has 11 amino acids. Germline assignment: CDR1 ENHRY and CDR2 SYGVKD. V lost 4 bases and J lost 4, with 5 bases in between. The CDR3 loop reads CAISGLYEQYF. The CDR3 DNA is TGTGCCATCAGTGGTCTGTACGAGCAGTACTTC.

This rearrangement joins TRBV12-5 to TRBJ2-1; 9 nucleotides align to TRBD2. The V segment lost 4 bases and the J segment 7 bases; nucleotides outside the gene matches: 8. This CDR3 comprises 15 residues. Germline V lookup: CDR1 LGHNT, CDR2 FRNRAP. The CDR3: CASGSNSGSRNEQFF. In DNA form, the CDR3 reads TGTGCTAGTGGTTCGAATAGCGGGAGTCGGAATGAGCAGTTCTTC.

Only a few counts were recorded for this clonotype. This chain connects TRBV9 to TRBJ2-2; D gene uncertain. Germline V gene lookup returns CDR1 SGDLS and CDR2 YYNGEE. V gave up 1 base and J gave up 8 bases, with 12 bases separating them. The CDR3 contains 14 residues. CDR3 sequence reads: CASSVSVLNGELFF. CDR3 nucleotide sequence: TGTGCCAGCAGCGTAAGCGTCCTAAATGGGGAGCTGTTTTTT.

This clonotype was seen more than once but under ten times. V and J are TRBV5-1 and TRBJ1-1, with 11 bases matching TRBD1. This CDR3 is 15 amino acids long. Germline values: CDR1 SGHRS, CDR2 YFSETQ. With V trimmed by 0 bases and J by 6 bases, 4 bases remained unmatched. CDR3 residues: CASSLAGQGASEAFF. The CDR3, as DNA: TGCGCCAGCAGCTTGGCCGGACAGGGGGCCTCTGAAGCTTTCTTT.

Many counts were recorded for this clonotype. J is TRBJ1-1 and V is TRBV15, with TRBD1 matching over 8 bases. V dropped 0 bases and J dropped 7; count of bases not matched to a gene: 7. This CDR3 has 15 residues. Germline CDR1 LNHNV, CDR2 YYDKDF (reference sequence). CDR3 region: CATSRERQGFGEAFF. The CDR3 nucleotides read TGTGCCACCAGCAGAGAAAGACAGGGGTTTGGTGAAGCTTTCTTT. The variable domain in full, with the rest retrieved from reference TRBV15 and TRBJ1-1, is DAMVIQNPRYQVTQFGKPVTLSCSQTLNHNVMYWYQQKSSQAPKLLFHYYDKDFNNEADTPDNFQSRRPNTSFCFLDIRSPGLGDTAMYLCATSRERQGFGEAFFGQGTRLTVV.

This clonotype occurred many times. The genes are TRBV20-1 and TRBJ2-7, with D uncertain. Germline CDR1 is DFQATT and CDR2 is SNEGSKA (reference sequence). The CDR3 has 13 amino acids. V gave up 3 bases and J gave up 3 bases, with 12 bases separating them. CDR3 sequence (DNA): TGCAGTGCTAGTGGTCAGAGAATCTACGAGCAGTACTTC. This sequence encodes CSASGQRIYEQYF.

A remark on this clonotype: A much larger clone differs from this one at a single base, so this may be a read error. The chain is built from TRBV30 and TRBJ2-1; 10 bases are shared with TRBD2. The germline V gene has CDR1 GTSNPN and CDR2 SVGIG (reference sequence). The CDR3 extends over 18 amino acids. CDR3 loop: CAWSTTRGLAVSHNEQFF. The CDR3, as DNA: TGTGCCTGGAGTACGACCCGAGGACTAGCGGTCTCCCACAATGAGCAGTTCTTC.

This chain links TRBV6-4 with TRBJ2-6; 12 bases fit TRBD1. V was clipped by 8 bases and J by 1 base; unmatched bases: 6. CDR3 size: 17 residues. CDR1 and CDR2 (germline): MRHNA, SNTAGT. CDR3 nucleotide sequence: TGTGCCAGCCGGGACAGGGGGCTTTTGTCTGGGGCCAACGTCCTGACTTTC. It yields the protein CASRDRGLLSGANVLTF.

This clonotype was counted many times. The J gene is TRBJ2-1, the V gene TRBV7-8, with D possibly being TRBD1 (7 bases). Germline assignment: CDR1 SGHVS and CDR2 FQNEAQ. Deletions cut 2 bases from V and 6 bases from J, with 23 bases between. The CDR3 runs to 18 residues. In DNA, the CDR3 is TGTGCCAGCAGCTTAAGTATGACGCGGGACAGAGTACGCAATGAGCAGTTCTTC. As protein: CASSLSMTRDRVRNEQFF.

This clonotype appeared many times. The rearrangement uses TRBV7-2 and TRBJ1-1, with 7 bases fitting TRBD1. The CDR3 is made up of 15 amino acids. In germline, CDR1 is SGHTA, CDR2 FQGNSA. V lost 5 bases to trimming and J lost 1 base; unmatched junction nucleotides: 7. The CDR3 DNA is TGTGCCAGCAGCCAGACGGACAGGCCGAACACTGAAGCTTTCTTT. This gives the protein CASSQTDRPNTEAFF.

The chain links TRBV6-5 to TRBJ2-7; 9 bases match TRBD1. The CDR3 is 19 residues long. The V segment lost 0 bases and the J segment 4 bases; nucleotides outside the gene matches: 16. The germline V gene has CDR1 MNHEY and CDR2 SVGAGI. CDR3 loop: CASSYSIGGTGPIVYEQYF. The CDR3 region has the DNA TGTGCCAGCAGTTACTCGATAGGGGGGACAGGGCCGATTGTATACGAGCAGTACTTC.

This clonotype was detected a few times. This rearrangement joins TRBV24-1 to TRBJ2-4; a weak D match, TRBD1 (6 bases). The CDR3 totals 18 residues. CDR1 is KGHDR and CDR2 is SFDVKD in the germline V gene. V was shortened by 4 bases and J by 1 base, with 19 bases between the two germline ends. The CDR3 sequence is CATSDHGQGKRAKNIQYF. The CDR3 region has the DNA TGTGCCACCAGTGACCATGGGCAGGGGAAGAGGGCCAAAAACATTCAGTACTTC.

The count of this clonotype is one. One junction end does not reproduce the germline sequence, and a read error may be involved. This rearrangement joins TRBV7-7 to TRBJ2-3; 7 bases fit TRBD2. Germline CDR1 SSHAT, CDR2 FNYEAQ (reference sequence). The CDR3 covers 13 residues. The CDR3 DNA is TGTGCTAGCAGCTATAGCGGGCCAGATACGCAGTATTTT. Residues: CASSYSGPDTQYF. Complete variable domain (other parts from reference TRBV7-7 and TRBJ2-3): GAGVSQSPRYKVTKRGQDVTLRCDPISSHATLYWYQQALGQGPEFLTYFNYEAQPDKSGLPSDRFSAERPEGSISTLTIQRTEQRDSAMYRCASSYSGPDTQYFGPGTRLTVL.

Ten or more counts support this clonotype. The J gene is TRBJ2-3, the V gene TRBV28; D is unresolved. The CDR3 is 13 residues long. Germline assignment: CDR1 MDHEN and CDR2 SYDVKM. V lost 5 bases, J lost 8 bases, and 14 bases lay in between. DNA of the CDR3: TGTGCCAGCAGTCCGCGACCTTTAGGTACGCAGTATTTT. Translated: CASSPRPLGTQYF.

This chain links TRBV6-1 with TRBJ1-1; D is ambiguous. V dropped 2 bases and J dropped 6 bases, with 16 bases sitting between them. The V gene's germline CDR1 is MNHNS and CDR2 SASEGT. The CDR3 loop spans 15 amino acids. CDR3 protein: CASSEIPSLSAEAFF. The CDR3 DNA is TGTGCCAGCAGTGAAATCCCGTCGTTGAGCGCTGAAGCTTTCTTT.

The chain has TRBV7-9 and TRBJ1-1; D call uncertain. Germline V gives CDR1 SEHNR, CDR2 FQNEAQ (reference sequence). The CDR3 is 14 residues long. Trimming cost V 2 bases and J 1 base, with 8 bases left between them. This chain's CDR3 is CASSLKSPNTEAFF. In nucleotides, the CDR3 is TGTGCCAGCAGCTTAAAGTCCCCGAACACTGAAGCTTTCTTT.

This clonotype was observed many times. The rearrangement uses TRBV6-2 or TRBV6-3 and TRBJ1-1; D uncertain. V was shortened by 0 bases and J by 1 base, with 6 bases between the two germline ends. Germline V lookup: CDR1 MNHEY, CDR2 SVGEGT. The CDR3 loop spans 14 amino acids. This CDR3 is CASSYSVGNTEAFF. The CDR3 DNA sequence: TGTGCCAGCAGTTACTCGGTGGGGAACACTGAAGCTTTCTTT.

This clonotype occurred a few times. The V call is TRBV7-8, the J call TRBJ1-2; 8 bases map to TRBD1. CDR3 length: 15 amino acids. Unmatched junction bases numbered 8, after V lost 4 bases and J lost 4 bases. Per the germline V gene, CDR1 is SGHVS and CDR2 is FQNEAQ. CDR3 sequence: CASSSRTGSLYGYTF. CDR3 nucleotide sequence: TGTGCCAGCAGCTCCCGGACAGGGTCCCTCTATGGCTACACCTTC.

The chain is built from TRBV6-1 and TRBJ2-7; D unresolved. The CDR3 consists of 14 residues. CDR1 and CDR2 from the germline V gene are MNHNS and SASEGT. V was clipped by 5 bases and J by 2 bases, with 13 bases between them. The CDR3 DNA sequence: TGTGCCAGCAGTTTTCAGGCGGAACCCTACGAGCAGTACTTC. Its translation is CASSFQAEPYEQYF.

This clonotype was observed many times. The V call is TRBV30, the J call TRBJ2-1; 12 nucleotides agree with TRBD2. The CDR3 has 13 residues. Germline values: CDR1 GTSNPN, CDR2 SVGIG (reference sequence). Trimming at V came to 5 bases and at J to 6 bases, leaving 2 bases not matched to a gene. The CDR3 region is CAWLAGGSNEQFF. The CDR3 DNA reads TGTGCCTGGCTAGCGGGAGGGTCCAATGAGCAGTTCTTC.

This clonotype was counted at least ten times. The chain couples TRBV5-1 to TRBJ2-4, with D tentatively TRBD1 (5 bases). V lost 2 bases to trimming and J lost 1 base, with 13 bases between them. Germline CDR1 and CDR2: SGHRS and YFSETQ. The CDR3 is 16 residues long. The CDR3, as DNA: TGCGCCAGCAGCTTAATAGGGGTGACGGCCAAAAACATTCAGTACTTC. This translates into CASSLIGVTAKNIQYF.

Ten or more counts support this clonotype. This rearrangement joins TRBV27 to TRBJ2-7; 11 bases are a match to TRBD2. This CDR3 is 15 amino acids long. V trimming: 5 bases; J trimming: 4 bases; junction bases outside the gene matches: 7. Germline CDR1 is MNHEY and CDR2 is SMNVEV (reference sequence). The CDR3 sequence: CASSLLAGGPYEQYF. In DNA, the CDR3 is TGTGCCAGCAGTCTGTTAGCGGGAGGGCCTTACGAGCAGTACTTC.

Concerning this clonotype: A much larger clone differs from this one at a single base, so this may be a read error. No conserved phenylalanine or tryptophan is present at the end of the CDR3, so a read error is the likely explanation. CDR3 region: CASSPTDRNTEAFY. CDR3 sequence (DNA): TGTGCCAGCAGCCCCACTGACAGAAACACTGAAGCTTTCTAT. The chain couples TRBV3-1 to TRBJ1-1, with TRBD1 as a possible D gene (5 bases). This CDR3 comprises 14 residues. The V end lost 4 bases, the J end lost 2 bases, and 11 bases lay between the germline ends. Germline lookup yields CDR1 LGHDT and CDR2 YNNKEL (reference sequence).

This clonotype was counted ten times or more. This chain connects TRBV6-1 to TRBJ2-7; TRBD1 matches 11 bases. With V trimmed by 5 bases and J by 4 bases, 4 bases remained unmatched. Germline CDR1 reads MNHNS; CDR2 reads SASEGT. The CDR3 is 14 residues long. This chain's CDR3 is CASSKGQGVYEQYF. Here the CDR3 DNA reads TGTGCCAGCAGTAAGGGACAGGGGGTATACGAGCAGTACTTC.

This clonotype was seen repeatedly, ten times or more. This sequence joins TRBV11-3 and TRBJ2-5; 9 positions match TRBD1. V was pared by 7 bases and J by 2 bases, with 14 bases of the junction left unmatched. CDR3 length: 17 amino acids. The germline CDR1 and CDR2 sequences are SGHNT and YENEEA. In DNA form, the CDR3 reads TGTGCCAGCACCAATCAACAGGGGGCGTTTGGTCAAGAGACCCAGTACTTC. This gives the protein CASTNQQGAFGQETQYF.

A remark on this clonotype: One end of the junction varies from germline; a read error may be responsible. This chain links TRBV20-1 with TRBJ1-5; no reliable D call. The CDR3 is 13 residues long. CDR1 is DFQATT and CDR2 is SNEGSKA in the germline V gene (reference sequence). The CDR3 sequence is CSASVGLNQLQHF. The CDR3 nucleotides read TGCAGTGCTAGTGTAGGGCTGAATCAGCTCCAGCATTTT.